This TCR beta chain stems from a study of blood T cell repertoires in COVID-19. The overall study: T cells, B-cell-depleted T cells, or PBMCs supplied cDNA or gDNA.

Original processing notes: Amplification of reference gene primers provided the estimated nucleated cell counts. Clones were sequenced by immunoSEQ multiplex PCR, and TCRdb holds only the in-frame ones, with some missing. Clone size and V and J calls were adopted from that table, with D and trimming inferred from the DNA. Of about 130,000 clones in the sample, roughly 78% were seen once. Participant ages covered roughly 18 to 89 years across 25 or so US areas. The germline V gene has CDR1 ENHRY and CDR2 SYGVKD. The CDR3 totals 14 residues. The V gene end was trimmed by 2 bases and the J gene end by 1 base; junction bases not matched to a gene: 1. The sample holds a few counts of this clone.

The source material was PBMCs or T cells enriched from blood (not recorded which). The receptor's source is a woman aged 45-59 years who had recovered from COVID-19. This chain joins TRBV10-3 and TRBJ1-1; the match to TRBD1 covers 7 bases. Written as DNA, the CDR3 is TGTGCCATCAGTGAGGGGACAGCGAACACTGAAGCTTTCTTT. It is translated as CAISEGTANTEAFF.